The rows below give T cell receptor beta chains drawn from one sample of a study of a mutant IDH1 vaccine in newly diagnosed glioma. The method was immunoSEQ multiplex PCR; TCRdb's version includes in-frame clones alone and lacks a portion of them. The top ten hold approximately 2.6% of the sample, which has tens of thousands of clones, around 86% seen once. Sequenced material: PBMCs, taken from a glioma patient treated with radiotherapy, temozolomide or both. These receptors all stem from a man younger than 40 with glioma. Each CDR3 is given with its conserved first and last residue. A D gene is named only where the DNA matches it firmly. Size values are once, few and many counts, or a class for expanded clones, and some rows have none.

d_gene,v_gene,j_gene,abundance,CDR3aa,CDR3nt
TRBD1,TRBV5-1,TRBJ2-1,.,CASSSGRDSSYNEQFF,TGCGCCAGCAGCTCGGGCCGGGACAGCTCCTACAATGAGCAGTTCTTC
TRBD1,TRBV5-1,TRBJ2-6,.,CASRKGAGGANVLTF,TGCGCCAGCAGGAAGGGGGCGGGTGGGGCCAACGTCCTGACTTTC
.,TRBV27,TRBJ1-4,.,CASSATAPATNEKLFF,TGTGCCAGCAGTGCCACAGCGCCTGCAACTAATGAAAAACTGTTTTTT
TRBD1,TRBV29-1,TRBJ1-4,.,CSVTGENEKLFF,TGCAGCGTGACAGGGGAAAATGAAAAACTGTTTTTT
.,TRBV5-4,TRBJ1-4,.,CASSLAGVAGLREKLFF,TGTGCCAGCAGCTTGGCCGGGGTGGCGGGGCTTCGCGAAAAACTGTTTTTT
.,TRBV5-6,TRBJ2-7,.,CASSLGQNSYEQYF,TGTGCCAGCAGCCTAGGACAGAACTCCTACGAGCAGTACTTC
.,TRBV29-1,TRBJ2-2,.,CCFRENTGELFF,TGCTGCTTCCGGGAGAACACCGGGGAGCTGTTTTTT
.,TRBV6-5,TRBJ2-7,.,CASSLRGGNSYEQYF,TGTGCCAGCAGCCTCCGTGGTGGAAATTCCTACGAGCAGTACTTC
.,TRBV14,TRBJ1-1,.,CASSLHSGAEAFF,TGTGCCAGCAGCCTCCATTCGGGGGCTGAAGCTTTCTTT
.,TRBV5-5,TRBJ2-6,.,CASSLESGANVLTF,TGTGCCAGCAGCTTAGAAAGTGGGGCCAACGTCCTGACTTTC
TRBD1,TRBV7-6,TRBJ1-1,.,CASSLELRTGEAFF,TGTGCCAGCAGCTTAGAACTTAGGACAGGTGAAGCTTTCTTT
.,TRBV6-5,TRBJ1-1,.,CASSYSSQGSTEAFF,TGTGCCAGCAGTTACTCGAGTCAGGGAAGTACTGAAGCTTTCTTT
TRBD2,TRBV2,TRBJ2-3,.,CASSEKLGTSGGRDTQYF,TGTGCCAGCAGTGAAAAGTTAGGGACTAGCGGGGGTAGGGATACGCAGTATTTT
TRBD2,TRBV5-1,TRBJ2-1,once,CASRPLAGGNNEQFF,TGCGCCAGCAGACCTCTAGCGGGGGGGAACAATGAGCAGTTCTTC
.,TRBV5-1,TRBJ1-3,.,CASSPDSGNTIYF,TGCGCCAGCAGCCCAGACAGTGGAAACACCATATATTTT
.,TRBV6-5,TRBJ1-1,few,CASSYSGQAFF,TGTGCCAGCAGTTACTCGGGTCAGGCTTTCTTT
.,TRBV6-5,TRBJ2-3,.,CASSSRQKGKAQYF,TGTGCCAGCAGTTCTCGACAGAAAGGCAAAGCGCAGTATTTT
TRBD2,TRBV7-9,TRBJ2-2,.,CASSLRSAGGGTGELFF,TGTGCCAGCAGCTTAAGGTCCGCGGGGGGCGGCACCGGGGAGCTGTTTTTT
.,TRBV19,TRBJ2-5,.,CASSIDLFSAIQYF,TGTGCCAGTAGTATAGATCTTTTCTCAGCGATCCAGTACTTC
.,TRBV20-1,TRBJ2-7,.,CSAIIGYEQYF,TGCAGTGCTATTATAGGCTACGAGCAGTACTTC
TRBD1,TRBV27,TRBJ2-5,.,CASSLLGDREETQYF,TGTGCCAGCAGTCTTCTTGGGGACAGGGAAGAGACCCAGTACTTC
.,TRBV4-1,TRBJ2-5,.,CASSRTGHPWETQYF,TGCGCCAGCAGCCGGACGGGACACCCTTGGGAGACCCAGTACTTC
.,TRBV7-8,TRBJ2-1,.,CASSFPGPYNEQFF,TGTGCCAGCAGCTTCCCCGGACCCTACAATGAGCAGTTCTTC
TRBD1,TRBV29-1,TRBJ1-1,few,CSVPLQGARFTEAFF,TGCAGCGTTCCCTTGCAGGGGGCGCGGTTCACTGAAGCTTTCTTT
TRBD1,TRBV5-1,TRBJ1-3,.,CASSLSPDRNSGNTIYF,TGCGCCAGCAGCTTGAGCCCGGACAGGAACTCTGGAAACACCATATATTTT
TRBD1,TRBV9,TRBJ1-1,.,CASSRGTGNTEAFF,TGTGCCAGCAGCCGTGGGACAGGGAACACTGAAGCTTTCTTT
.,TRBV18,TRBJ2-1,once,CASSLLLPHDGSYNEQFF,TGTGCCAGCTCACTTCTCCTACCCCACGACGGCTCCTACAATGAGCAGTTCTTC
.,TRBV28,TRBJ2-1,once,CASRAVPYNEQFF,TGTGCCAGCAGGGCCGTTCCCTACAATGAGCAGTTCTTC
TRBD1,TRBV28,TRBJ1-5,.,CASSRSDRENQPQHF,TGTGCCAGCAGTAGATCAGACAGGGAAAATCAGCCCCAGCATTTT
TRBD1,TRBV2,TRBJ1-2,once,CASSTNDRVGYGYTF,TGTGCCAGCAGTACTAACGACAGGGTAGGGTATGGCTACACCTTC
.,TRBV5-1,TRBJ2-7,once,CASSEIRDKKQYF,TGCGCCAGCAGCGAGATAAGGGATAAGAAGCAGTACTTC
.,TRBV7-9,TRBJ1-1,.,CASSSPPEAQMNTEAFF,TGTGCCAGCAGCTCGCCCCCGGAGGCGCAGATGAACACTGAAGCTTTCTTT
TRBD2,TRBV4-2,TRBJ2-7,.,CASSQDRGAYEQYF,TGTGCCAGCAGCCAAGATCGGGGGGCCTACGAGCAGTACTTC
.,TRBV9,TRBJ2-7,.,CASSVGSGLLYEQYF,TGTGCCAGCAGCGTAGGCAGCGGTCTCCTCTACGAGCAGTACTTC
.,TRBV5-1,TRBJ1-1,.,CASSSHRDGNTEAFF,TGCGCCAGCAGCTCGCACCGGGACGGGAACACTGAAGCTTTCTTT
.,TRBV19,TRBJ1-2,.,CASTIGRGYTF,TGTGCCAGTACCATAGGAAGGGGCTACACCTTC
.,TRBV7-9,TRBJ1-1,.,CASRFLAGVGTEAFF,TGTGCCAGCAGGTTCCTGGCCGGGGTAGGGACTGAAGCTTTCTTT
.,TRBV25-1,TRBJ1-5,.,CASSLGTQPQHF,TGTGCCAGCAGTCTCGGGACACAGCCCCAGCATTTT
.,TRBV30,TRBJ1-3,.,CAWGRQGPSSGNTIYF,TGTGCCTGGGGGCGGCAGGGTCCCAGCTCTGGAAACACCATATATTTT
.,TRBV28,TRBJ1-3,.,CASSFFNSPLGGRGSGNTIYF,TGTGCCAGCAGTTTTTTTAATTCTCCCTTGGGAGGCCGAGGGTCTGGAAACACCATATATTTT
.,TRBV12-2,TRBJ1-2,.,CASRCKTRDRGYGYTF,TGTGCAAGTCGCTGTAAAACCCGGGACAGGGGCTATGGCTACACCTTC
TRBD2,TRBV29-1,TRBJ2-3,.,CSVLFAPLGTSGGVRTDTQYF,TGCAGCGTTTTATTCGCCCCCCTCGGGACTAGCGGGGGGGTACGCACAGATACGCAGTATTTT
.,TRBV5-1,TRBJ2-3,.,CASSLGLSRSTDTQYF,TGCGCCAGCAGCCTAGGACTATCCCGTAGCACAGATACGCAGTATTTT
.,TRBV19,TRBJ1-2,.,CASSTGANHGYTF,TGTGCCAGTAGTACAGGGGCAAACCATGGCTACACCTTC
.,TRBV19,TRBJ1-5,.,CASSRGGQPQHF,TGTGCCAGTAGCCGTGGGGGGCAGCCCCAGCATTTT
.,TRBV30,TRBJ1-1,.,CAWSVGSGGTEAFF,TGTGCCTGGAGTGTAGGTAGTGGAGGCACTGAAGCTTTCTTT
.,TRBV13,TRBJ2-7,.,CASSLRGSGYEQYF,TGTGCCAGCAGCTTACGGGGTAGCGGCTACGAGCAGTACTTC
.,TRBV5-4,TRBJ2-4,.,CASSLDPGKNIQYF,TGTGCCAGCAGCTTGGATCCAGGGAAAAACATTCAGTACTTC
.,TRBV14,TRBJ2-5,once,CASSHWGDHQETQYF,TGTGCCAGCAGCCATTGGGGGGATCACCAAGAGACCCAGTACTTC
TRBD1,TRBV18,TRBJ2-7,.,CASSPTTRDRGLYEQYF,TGTGCCAGCTCACCTACAACCCGGGACAGGGGGCTATACGAGCAGTACTTC
.,TRBV19,TRBJ1-4,.,CASSIGGKKLFF,TGTGCCAGTAGTATAGGTGGGAAAAAACTGTTTTTT
.,TRBV5-1,TRBJ1-6,.,CASSTTTGSYNSPLHF,TGCGCCAGCAGCACGACGACAGGTTCCTATAATTCACCCCTCCACTTT
TRBD2,TRBV18,TRBJ2-7,.,CASSRFNRGSGVDSYEQYF,TGTGCCAGCTCACGATTCAACCGGGGTAGCGGGGTTGACTCCTACGAGCAGTACTTC
.,TRBV27,TRBJ2-7,once,CASSRDGRKYEQYF,TGTGCCAGCAGTCGGGACGGACGAAAGTACGAGCAGTACTTC
.,TRBV6-5,TRBJ1-2,.,CASRDYGYTF,TGTGCCTCCCGAGACTATGGCTACACCTTC